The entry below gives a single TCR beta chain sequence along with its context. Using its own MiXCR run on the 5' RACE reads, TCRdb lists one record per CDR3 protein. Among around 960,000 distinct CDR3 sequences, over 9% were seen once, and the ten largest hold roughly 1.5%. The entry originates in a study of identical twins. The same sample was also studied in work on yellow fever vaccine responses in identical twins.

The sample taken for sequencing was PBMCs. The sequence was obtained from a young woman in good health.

The CDR3 reads CSASRQSKSNEQFF. The CDR3 coding sequence is TGCAGTGCTAGTCGGCAGAGTAAGTCCAATGAGCAGTTCTTC. The rearrangement uses TRBV20-1 and TRBJ2-1; unclear D gene. Germline CDR1 reads DFQATT; CDR2 reads SNEGSKA (reference sequence). The CDR3 runs to 14 residues. Trimming stripped 3 bases from V and 6 bases from J, with 15 bases between.